Given below is one T cell receptor (beta chain) in context. Its antigen is undetermined. The PCR was carried out with 60 Vbeta primers and 13 Jbeta primers. Only in-frame clones appear in the TCRdb table, and some are missing; sequencing was by immunoSEQ multiplex PCR. The repertoire holds about 150,000 clones, with around 67% as singletons. The data belong to a study of cytomegalovirus exposure and HLA in healthy donors. For the study at large: HLA-typed donors were the source of about 85 million unique TCRs held in an early data release.

The study's findings and limits: Most of the TCR beta V segments (in an earlier analysis) were productive either about 87% or about 30% of the time.

CDR3 length: 17 amino acids. After removal of 1 base from V and 4 bases from J, the junction contained 8 bases not matched to a gene. Germline V gene data show CDR1 as LNHDA and CDR2 as SQIVND (reference sequence). The origin of this receptor is a woman aged 18-29 years in good health and CMV-seronegative. Sequences were obtained from PBMCs. V and J are TRBV19 and TRBJ2-1, with 9 bases identical to TRBD2. In nucleotides, the CDR3 is TGTGCCAGTAGTATAGGAGGGCCAGCGGGGGGTTACAATGAGCAGTTCTTC. Its translation is CASSIGGPAGGYNEQFF.